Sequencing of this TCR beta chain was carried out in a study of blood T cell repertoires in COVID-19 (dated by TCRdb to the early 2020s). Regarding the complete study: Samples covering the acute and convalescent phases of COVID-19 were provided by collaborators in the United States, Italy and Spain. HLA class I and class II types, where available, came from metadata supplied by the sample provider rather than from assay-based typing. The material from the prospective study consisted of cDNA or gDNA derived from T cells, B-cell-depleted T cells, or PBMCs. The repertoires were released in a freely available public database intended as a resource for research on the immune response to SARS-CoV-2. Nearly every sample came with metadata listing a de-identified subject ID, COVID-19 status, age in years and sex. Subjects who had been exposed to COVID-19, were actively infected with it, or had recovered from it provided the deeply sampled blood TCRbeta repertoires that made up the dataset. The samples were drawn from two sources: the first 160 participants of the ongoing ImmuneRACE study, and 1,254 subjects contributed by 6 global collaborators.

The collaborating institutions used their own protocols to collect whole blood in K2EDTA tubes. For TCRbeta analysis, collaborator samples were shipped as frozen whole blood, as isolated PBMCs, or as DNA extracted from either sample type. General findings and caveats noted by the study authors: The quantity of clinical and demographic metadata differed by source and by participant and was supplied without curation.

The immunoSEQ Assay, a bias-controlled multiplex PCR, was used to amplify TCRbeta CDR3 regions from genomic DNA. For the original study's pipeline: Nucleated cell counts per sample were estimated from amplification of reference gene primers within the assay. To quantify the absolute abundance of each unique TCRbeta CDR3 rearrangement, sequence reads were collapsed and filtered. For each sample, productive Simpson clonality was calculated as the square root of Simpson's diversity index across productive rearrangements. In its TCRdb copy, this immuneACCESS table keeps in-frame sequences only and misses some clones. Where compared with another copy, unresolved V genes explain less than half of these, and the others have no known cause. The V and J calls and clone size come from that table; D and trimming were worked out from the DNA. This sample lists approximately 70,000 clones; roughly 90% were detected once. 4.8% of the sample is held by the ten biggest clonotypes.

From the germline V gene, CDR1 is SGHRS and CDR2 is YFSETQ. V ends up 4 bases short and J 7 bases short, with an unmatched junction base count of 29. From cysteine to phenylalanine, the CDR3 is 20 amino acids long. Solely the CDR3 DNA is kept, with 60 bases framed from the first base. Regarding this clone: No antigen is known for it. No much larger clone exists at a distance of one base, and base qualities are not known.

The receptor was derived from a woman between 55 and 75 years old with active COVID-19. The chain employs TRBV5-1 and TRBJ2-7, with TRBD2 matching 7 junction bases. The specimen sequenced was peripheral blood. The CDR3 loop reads CASSRKVGSGPIGLTEEQYF. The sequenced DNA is TGCGCCAGCAGCCGGAAGGTCGGTAGCGGGCCCATCGGGTTGACGGAGGAGCAGTACTTC.